The clone carrying this T cell receptor beta chain was seen a handful of times. Its antigen is not known. This record belongs to a study of T-cell reconstitution after alpha-beta-depleted transplantation in children. The study, taken as a whole, reports: By about two months after transplant, alpha-beta T cells reportedly arose from several hundred graft clones that had expanded. T-cell counts and diversity were attributed mostly to newly produced T cells one year after transplant. Surviving recipient T cells and intrathymic progenitors accounted for some patients' high TCRbeta diversity at day 60.

Unique molecular identifiers were used to barcode this TCRbeta library. MiXCR, run by TCRdb on the PCR reads, gives a single entry per CDR3 protein. The sample includes some 840,000 distinct CDR3 sequences, about 16% of them seen just once. The CDR3 has 15 amino acids. The germline gives CDR1 DFQATT, CDR2 SNEGSKA (reference sequence). Trimming left V 6 bases short and J 10 bases short, with 25 bases between. This TCR was recovered from a male patient between 10 and 17 years old who had a stem cell transplant for acute lymphoblastic leukemia, so the T cells may come from the graft donor. The starting material was PBMCs, mostly from graft donor cells, obtained 360 days after TCRalphabeta/CD19-depleted stem cell transplant. The chain carries TRBV20-1 and TRBJ2-1, with D perhaps matching TRBD1 or TRBD2 (5 bases each). CDR3 loop: CSAVRGGVLSGEQFF. The CDR3 DNA sequence: TGCAGTGCCGTGCGTGGGGGTGTACTAAGCGGCGAGCAGTTCTTC.